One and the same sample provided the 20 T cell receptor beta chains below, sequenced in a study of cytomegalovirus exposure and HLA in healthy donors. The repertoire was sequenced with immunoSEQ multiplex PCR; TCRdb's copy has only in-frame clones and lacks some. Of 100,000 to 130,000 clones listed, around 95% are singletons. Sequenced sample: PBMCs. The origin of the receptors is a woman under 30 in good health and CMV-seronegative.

The CDR3 sequence is CASSPGQGTTDTQYF. The CDR3 DNA sequence: TGCGCCAGCAGCCCTGGACAGGGAACCACAGATACGCAGTATTTT. The rearrangement joins TRBV5-1 to TRBJ2-3; TRBD1 matches 8 bases. CDR3 length: 15 amino acids. Germline CDR1 reads SGHRS; CDR2 reads YFSETQ. The V and J ends lost 4 bases and 2 bases, in that order; junction bases with no gene match: 6.

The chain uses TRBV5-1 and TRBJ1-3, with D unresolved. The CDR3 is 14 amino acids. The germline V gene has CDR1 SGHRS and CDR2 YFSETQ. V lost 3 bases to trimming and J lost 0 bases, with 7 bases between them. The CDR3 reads CASSYGASGNTIYF. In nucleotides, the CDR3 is TGCGCCAGCAGCTACGGAGCCTCTGGAAACACCATATATTTT.

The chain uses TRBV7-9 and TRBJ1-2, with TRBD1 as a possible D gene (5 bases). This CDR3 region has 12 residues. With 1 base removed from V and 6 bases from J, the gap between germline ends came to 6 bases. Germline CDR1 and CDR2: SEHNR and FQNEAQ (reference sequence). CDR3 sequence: CASSLEGDGYTF. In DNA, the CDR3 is TGTGCCAGCAGCTTAGAAGGGGATGGCTACACCTTC. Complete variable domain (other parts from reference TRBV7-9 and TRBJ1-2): DTGVSQNPRHKITKRGQNVTFRCDPISEHNRLYWYRQTLGQGPEFLTYFQNEAQLEKSRLLSDRFSAERPKGSFSTLEIQRTEQGDSAMYLCASSLEGDGYTFGSGTRLTVV.

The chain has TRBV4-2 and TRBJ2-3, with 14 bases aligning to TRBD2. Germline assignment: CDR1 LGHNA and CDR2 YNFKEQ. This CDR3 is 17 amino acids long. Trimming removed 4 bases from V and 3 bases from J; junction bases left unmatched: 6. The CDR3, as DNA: TGTGCCAGCAGCCCCCAAAGGACTAGCGGGGGGACAGATACGCAGTATTTT. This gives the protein CASSPQRTSGGTDTQYF.

The CDR3 spells CASSEDRGWTEAFF. The CDR3 region has the DNA TGTGCCAGCAGTGAAGACAGGGGGTGGACTGAAGCTTTCTTT. The chain links TRBV6-1 to TRBJ1-1; TRBD1 agrees at 8 bases. The CDR3 runs to 14 residues. V was clipped by 1 base and J by 5 bases; unmatched bases: 3. CDR1 is MNHNS and CDR2 is SASEGT in the germline V gene.

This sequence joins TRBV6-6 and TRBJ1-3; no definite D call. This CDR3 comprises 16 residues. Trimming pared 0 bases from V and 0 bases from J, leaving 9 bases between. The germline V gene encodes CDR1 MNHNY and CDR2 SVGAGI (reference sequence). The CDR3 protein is CASSYSLQSSGNTIYF. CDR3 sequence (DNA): TGTGCCAGCAGTTACTCTTTACAGTCCTCTGGAAACACCATATATTTT.

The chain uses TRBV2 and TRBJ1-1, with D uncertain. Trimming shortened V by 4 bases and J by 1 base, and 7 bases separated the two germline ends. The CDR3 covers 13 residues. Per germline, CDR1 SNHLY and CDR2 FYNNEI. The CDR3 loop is CASSADWNTEAFF. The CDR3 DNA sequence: TGTGCCAGCAGTGCGGACTGGAACACTGAAGCTTTCTTT.

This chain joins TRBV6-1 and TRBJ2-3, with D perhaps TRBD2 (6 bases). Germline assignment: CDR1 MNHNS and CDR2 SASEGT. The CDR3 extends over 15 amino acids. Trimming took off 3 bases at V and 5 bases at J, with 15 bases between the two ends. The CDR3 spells CASSDKWGVVDTQYF. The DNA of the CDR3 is TGTGCCAGCAGTGACAAGTGGGGGGTGGTAGATACGCAGTATTTT.

This chain's CDR3 is CASSPSGGAHNEQFF. The CDR3 nucleotides read TGTGCCAGCAGCCCGAGCGGGGGGGCCCACAATGAGCAGTTCTTC. The chain joins TRBV7-7 to TRBJ2-1; TRBD2 agrees at 10 bases. Germline CDR1 reads SSHAT; CDR2 reads FNYEAQ (reference sequence). V lost 5 bases and J lost 5; bases outside the gene matches: 6. The CDR3 contains 15 residues.

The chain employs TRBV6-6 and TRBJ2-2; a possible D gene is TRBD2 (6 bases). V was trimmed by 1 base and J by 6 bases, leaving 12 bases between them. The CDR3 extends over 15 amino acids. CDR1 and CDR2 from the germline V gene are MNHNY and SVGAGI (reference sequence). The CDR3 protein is CASSYFLGGAGELFF. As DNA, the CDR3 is TGTGCCAGCAGTTACTTCTTGGGAGGTGCCGGGGAGCTGTTTTTT.

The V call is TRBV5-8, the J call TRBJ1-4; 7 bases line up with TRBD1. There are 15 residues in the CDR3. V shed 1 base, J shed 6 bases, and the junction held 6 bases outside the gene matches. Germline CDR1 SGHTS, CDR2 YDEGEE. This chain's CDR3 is CASSLHRGIDEKLFF. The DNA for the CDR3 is TGTGCCAGCAGCTTGCACAGGGGCATAGATGAAAAACTGTTTTTT.

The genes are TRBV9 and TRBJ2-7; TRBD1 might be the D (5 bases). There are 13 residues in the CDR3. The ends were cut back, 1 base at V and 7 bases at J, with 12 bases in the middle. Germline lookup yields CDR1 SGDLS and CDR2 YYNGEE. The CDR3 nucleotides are TGTGCCAGCAGCGTATTAGGGGTGGGTGAGCAGTACTTC. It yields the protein CASSVLGVGEQYF.

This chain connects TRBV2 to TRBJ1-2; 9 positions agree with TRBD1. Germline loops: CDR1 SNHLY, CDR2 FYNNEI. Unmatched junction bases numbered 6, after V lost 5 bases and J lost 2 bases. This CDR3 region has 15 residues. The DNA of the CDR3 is TGTGCCAGCAGTAAACAGGGGGCTCTAAACTATGGCTACACCTTC. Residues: CASSKQGALNYGYTF.

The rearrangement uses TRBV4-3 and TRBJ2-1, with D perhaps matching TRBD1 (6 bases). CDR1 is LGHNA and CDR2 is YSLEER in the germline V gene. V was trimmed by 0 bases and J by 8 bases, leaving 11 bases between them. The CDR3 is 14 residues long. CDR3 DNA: TGCGCCAGCAGCCAAGAACAGGGTAGGGATGAGCAGTTCTTC. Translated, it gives CASSQEQGRDEQFF.

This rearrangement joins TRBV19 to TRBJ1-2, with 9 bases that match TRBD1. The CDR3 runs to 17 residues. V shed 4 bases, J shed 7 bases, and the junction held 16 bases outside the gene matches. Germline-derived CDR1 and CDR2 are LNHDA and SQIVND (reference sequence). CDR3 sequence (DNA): TGTGCCAGTAGTACCTCGGGACAGGGAGTATTTCAGCTTGGCTACACCTTC. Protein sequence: CASSTSGQGVFQLGYTF.

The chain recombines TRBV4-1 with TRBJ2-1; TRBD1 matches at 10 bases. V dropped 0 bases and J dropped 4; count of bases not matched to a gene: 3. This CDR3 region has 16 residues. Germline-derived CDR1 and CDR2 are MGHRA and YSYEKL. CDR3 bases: TGCGCCAGCAGCCAAGATCGGGACAGGGGATACAATGAGCAGTTCTTC. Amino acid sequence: CASSQDRDRGYNEQFF.

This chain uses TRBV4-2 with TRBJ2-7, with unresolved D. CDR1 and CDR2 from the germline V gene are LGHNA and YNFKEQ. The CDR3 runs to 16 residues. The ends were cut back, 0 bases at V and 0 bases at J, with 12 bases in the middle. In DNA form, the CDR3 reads TGTGCCAGCAGCCAAGAAGGCAGATCTAGCTCCTACGAGCAGTACTTC. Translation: CASSQEGRSSSYEQYF.

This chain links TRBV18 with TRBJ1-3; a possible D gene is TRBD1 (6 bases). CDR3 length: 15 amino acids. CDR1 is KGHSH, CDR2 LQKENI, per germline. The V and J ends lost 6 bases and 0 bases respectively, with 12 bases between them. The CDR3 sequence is CASSPLQGSGNTIYF. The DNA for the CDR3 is TGTGCCAGCTCCCCCCTACAGGGCTCTGGAAACACCATATATTTT.

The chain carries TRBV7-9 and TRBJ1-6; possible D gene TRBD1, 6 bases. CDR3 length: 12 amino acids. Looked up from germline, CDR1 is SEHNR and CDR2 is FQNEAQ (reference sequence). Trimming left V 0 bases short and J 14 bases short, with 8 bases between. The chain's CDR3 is CASSLAGQALHF. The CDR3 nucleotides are TGTGCCAGCAGCTTAGCGGGACAAGCCCTCCACTTT.

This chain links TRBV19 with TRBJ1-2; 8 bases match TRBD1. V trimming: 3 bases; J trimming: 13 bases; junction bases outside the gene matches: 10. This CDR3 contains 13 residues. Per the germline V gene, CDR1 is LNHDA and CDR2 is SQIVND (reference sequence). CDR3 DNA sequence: TGTGCCAGTAGTATGGGGCAGGGGGCGATTTTCACCTTC. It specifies CASSMGQGAIFTF.